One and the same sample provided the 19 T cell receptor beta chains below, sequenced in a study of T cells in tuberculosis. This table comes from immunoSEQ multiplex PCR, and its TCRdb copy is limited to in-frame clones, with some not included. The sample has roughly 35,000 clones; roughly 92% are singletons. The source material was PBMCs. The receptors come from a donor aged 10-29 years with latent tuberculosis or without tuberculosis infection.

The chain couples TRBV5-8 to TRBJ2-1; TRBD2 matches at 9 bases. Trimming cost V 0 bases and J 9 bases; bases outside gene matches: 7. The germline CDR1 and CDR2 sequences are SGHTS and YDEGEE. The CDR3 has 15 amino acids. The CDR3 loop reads CASSLAASGNREQFF. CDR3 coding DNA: TGTGCCAGCAGCTTGGCGGCTAGCGGGAATCGTGAGCAGTTCTTC.

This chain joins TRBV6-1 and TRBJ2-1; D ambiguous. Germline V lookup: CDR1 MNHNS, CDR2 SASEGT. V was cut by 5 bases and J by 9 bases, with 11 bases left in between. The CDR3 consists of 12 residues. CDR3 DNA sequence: TGTGCCAGCAGTCGGCCTAGTATTGAGCAGTTCTTC. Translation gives CASSRPSIEQFF.

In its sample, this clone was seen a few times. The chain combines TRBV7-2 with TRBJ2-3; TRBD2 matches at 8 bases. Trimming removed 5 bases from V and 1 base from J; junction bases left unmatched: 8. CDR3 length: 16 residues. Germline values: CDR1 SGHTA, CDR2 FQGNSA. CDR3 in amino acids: CASSPRPGLGTDTQYF. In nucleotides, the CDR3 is TGTGCCAGCAGCCCCCGCCCGGGACTAGGCACAGATACGCAGTATTTT.

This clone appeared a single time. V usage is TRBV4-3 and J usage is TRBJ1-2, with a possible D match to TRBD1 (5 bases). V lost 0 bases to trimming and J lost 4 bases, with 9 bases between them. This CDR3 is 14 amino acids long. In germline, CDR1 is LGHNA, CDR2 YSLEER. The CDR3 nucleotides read TGCGCCAGCAGCCAAGAGGCAGGGCGCTATGGCTACACCTTC. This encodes CASSQEAGRYGYTF.

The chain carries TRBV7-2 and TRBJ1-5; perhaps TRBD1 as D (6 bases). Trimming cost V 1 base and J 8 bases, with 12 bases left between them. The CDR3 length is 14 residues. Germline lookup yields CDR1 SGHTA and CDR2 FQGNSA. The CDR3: CASSLGGRGKPQHF. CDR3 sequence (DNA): TGTGCCAGCAGCTTAGGCGGCAGGGGAAAGCCCCAGCATTTT.

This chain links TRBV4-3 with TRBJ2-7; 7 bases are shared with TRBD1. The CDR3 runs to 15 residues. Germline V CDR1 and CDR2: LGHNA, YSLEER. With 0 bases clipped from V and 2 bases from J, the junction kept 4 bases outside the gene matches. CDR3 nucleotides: TGCGCCAGCAGCCAAGATATGACAGGGCCCTACGAGCAGTACTTC. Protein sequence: CASSQDMTGPYEQYF.

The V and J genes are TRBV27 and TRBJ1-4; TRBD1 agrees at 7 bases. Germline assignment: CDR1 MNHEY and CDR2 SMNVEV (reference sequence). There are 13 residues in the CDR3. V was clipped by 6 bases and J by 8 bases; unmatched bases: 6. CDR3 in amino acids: CASSRRDREKLFF. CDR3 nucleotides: TGTGCCAGCAGCCGAAGGGACAGAGAAAAACTGTTTTTT.

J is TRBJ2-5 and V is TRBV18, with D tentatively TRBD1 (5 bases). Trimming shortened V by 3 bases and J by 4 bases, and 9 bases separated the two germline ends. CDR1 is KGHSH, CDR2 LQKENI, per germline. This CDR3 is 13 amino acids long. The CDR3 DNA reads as TGTGCCAGCTCACCCCCAGGGCGAGAGACCCAGTACTTC. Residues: CASSPPGRETQYF.

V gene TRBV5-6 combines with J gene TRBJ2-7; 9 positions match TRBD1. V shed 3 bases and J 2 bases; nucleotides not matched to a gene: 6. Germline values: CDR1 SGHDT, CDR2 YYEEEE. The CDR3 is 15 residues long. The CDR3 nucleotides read TGTGCCAGCAGCTCCACAGGACAGGGGACCTACGAGCAGTACTTC. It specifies CASSSTGQGTYEQYF.

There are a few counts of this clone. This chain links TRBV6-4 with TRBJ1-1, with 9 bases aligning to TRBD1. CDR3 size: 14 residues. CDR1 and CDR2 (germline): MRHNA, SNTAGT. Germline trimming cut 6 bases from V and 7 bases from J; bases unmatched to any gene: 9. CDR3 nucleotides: TGTGCCAGCAGCGATGGGACAGGGTCTAATGAAGCTTTCTTT. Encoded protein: CASSDGTGSNEAFF.

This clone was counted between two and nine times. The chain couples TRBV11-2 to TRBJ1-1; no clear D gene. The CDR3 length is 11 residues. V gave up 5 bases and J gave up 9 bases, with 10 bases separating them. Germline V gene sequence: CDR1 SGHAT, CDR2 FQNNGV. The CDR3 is CASSETGKAFF. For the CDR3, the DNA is TGTGCCAGCAGCGAGACGGGTAAAGCTTTCTTT.

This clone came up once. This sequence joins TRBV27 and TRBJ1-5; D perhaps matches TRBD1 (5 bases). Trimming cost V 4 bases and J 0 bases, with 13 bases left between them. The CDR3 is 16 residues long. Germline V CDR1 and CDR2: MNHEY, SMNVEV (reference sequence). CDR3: CASSSWTRSSNQPQHF. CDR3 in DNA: TGTGCCAGCAGTTCCTGGACAAGGAGTAGCAATCAGCCCCAGCATTTT.

The CDR3 sequence: CGSFSYEQYF. CDR3 nucleotides: TGTGGGAGTTTCTCGTACGAGCAGTACTTC. The chain recombines TRBV7-2 with TRBJ2-7; no firm D call. Germline loops: CDR1 SGHTA, CDR2 FQGNSA. The CDR3 is 10 amino acids.

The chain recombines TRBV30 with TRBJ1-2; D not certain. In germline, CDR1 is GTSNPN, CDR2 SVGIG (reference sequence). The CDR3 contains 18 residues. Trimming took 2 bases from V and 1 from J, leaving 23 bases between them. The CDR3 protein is CAWSLLSGVPHLNYGYTF. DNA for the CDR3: TGTGCCTGGAGTCTTCTTTCGGGAGTCCCCCACCTTAACTATGGCTACACCTTC.

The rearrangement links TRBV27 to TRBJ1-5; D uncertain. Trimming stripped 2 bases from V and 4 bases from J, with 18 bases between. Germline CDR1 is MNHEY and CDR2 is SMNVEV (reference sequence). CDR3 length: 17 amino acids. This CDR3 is CASSLRSRSAANQPQHF. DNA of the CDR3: TGTGCCAGCAGTTTAAGGTCTAGGTCAGCAGCAAATCAGCCCCAGCATTTT.

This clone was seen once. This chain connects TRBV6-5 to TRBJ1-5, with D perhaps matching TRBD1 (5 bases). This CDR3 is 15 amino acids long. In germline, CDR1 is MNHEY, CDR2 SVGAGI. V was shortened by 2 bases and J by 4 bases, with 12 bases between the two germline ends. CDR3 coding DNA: TGTGCCAGCAGTTACACGGCAGGGTGGAATCAGCCCCAGCATTTT. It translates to CASSYTAGWNQPQHF.

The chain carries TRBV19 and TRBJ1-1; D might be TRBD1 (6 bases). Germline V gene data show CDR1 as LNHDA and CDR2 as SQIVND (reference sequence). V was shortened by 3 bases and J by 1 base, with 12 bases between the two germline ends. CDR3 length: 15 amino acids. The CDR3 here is CASSIVGAGNTEAFF. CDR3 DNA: TGTGCCAGTAGTATCGTGGGGGCGGGGAACACTGAAGCTTTCTTT.

The CDR3 protein is CASSLALRQKIQETQYF. CDR3 nucleotide sequence: TGTGCCAGCAGCTTAGCTCTACGACAGAAGATTCAAGAGACCCAGTACTTC. The chain carries TRBV7-8 and TRBJ2-5; possibly TRBD1 for D (5 bases). V was shortened by 0 bases and J by 2 bases, with 16 bases between the two germline ends. Germline CDR1 is SGHVS and CDR2 is FQNEAQ. This CDR3 spans 17 amino acids. Supplemented by reference TRBV7-8 and TRBJ2-5, the full variable domain reads GAGVSQSPRYKVAKRGQDVALRCDPISGHVSLFWYQQALGQGPEFLTYFQNEAQLDKSGLPSDRFFAERPEGSVSTLKIQRTQQEDSAVYLCASSLALRQKIQETQYFGPGTRLLVL.

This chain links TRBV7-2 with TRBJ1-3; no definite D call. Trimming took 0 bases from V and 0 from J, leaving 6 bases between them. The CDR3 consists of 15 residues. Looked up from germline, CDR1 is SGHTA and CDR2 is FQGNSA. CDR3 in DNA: TGTGCCAGCAGCTTAGCGTCCCTCTCTGGAAACACCATATATTTT. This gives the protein CASSLASLSGNTIYF.